The T cell receptor beta chain described here comes from a study of blood T cell repertoires in COVID-19 (TCRdb year 2020). Turning to the overall study: Samples from collaborators originated in the United States, Italy and Spain and spanned both the acute and convalescent phases of COVID-19. The prospective study material was composed of cDNA or gDNA derived from T cells, B-cell-depleted T cells, or PBMCs. The dataset comprised deeply sampled blood TCRbeta repertoires from subjects exposed to, actively infected with, or recovered from COVID-19. The repertoires were released in a freely available public database meant as a resource for research on the immune response to SARS-CoV-2. The samples were drawn from two sources: the first 160 participants of the ongoing ImmuneRACE study, and some 1,300 subjects contributed by 6 global collaborators. Nearly every sample came with metadata listing a de-identified subject ID, COVID-19 status, age in years and sex. HLA class I and class II types, where available, came from metadata supplied by the sample provider rather than from assay-based typing.

Remarks on this clone: Its binding antigen is unknown. Nothing much larger sits one base from this clone, and base qualities are not available.

The collaborating institutions used their own protocols to collect whole blood in K2EDTA tubes. For TCRbeta analysis, collaborator samples were shipped as frozen whole blood, as isolated PBMCs, or as DNA extracted from either sample type. TCRbeta CDR3 regions were amplified from genomic DNA using the immunoSEQ Assay, a bias-controlled multiplex PCR. The original methods were these. The number of nucleated cells in each sample was estimated from the amplification of reference gene primers within the assay. To quantify the absolute abundance of each unique TCRbeta CDR3 rearrangement, sequence reads were collapsed and filtered. For each sample, productive Simpson clonality was calculated as the square root of Simpson's diversity index over productive rearrangements. TCRdb mirrors the immuneACCESS table, restricted to in-frame sequences. Some clones are absent from its copies; in checked studies, under half trace to an unresolved V gene, and the reason for the others is unknown. The V and J calls and clone size come from that table; D and trimming were worked out from the DNA. The sample profile shows about 76,000 clones; roughly 90% of them were found once. The ten top clones hold about a tenth of the sample.

Findings and caveats that apply to the study as a whole: Clinical and demographic metadata were provided uncurated, with the amount varying by source and participant.

Spanning cysteine to phenylalanine, the CDR3 consists of 19 amino acids. Only the CDR3 part of the read is kept: 57 bases, read in frame from the first base. Trimming accounts for 7 bases at V and 1 base at J, while the number of junction bases matched to no gene is 17. The germline V gene sets CDR1 to MDHEN and CDR2 to SYDVKM. The sequence links TRBV28 to TRBJ2-2; TRBD1 aligns with 8 central bases. Input material: peripheral blood. This sequence originates from a human donor in a cohort sampled during active COVID-19. The nucleotide sequence is TGTGCCAGCACCTACCGGACAGGGAAATCCACTATGAACACCGGGGAGCTGTTTTTT. It translates to CASTYRTGKSTMNTGELFF.